Reported below is one T cell receptor (beta chain). The antigen is unknown. Trimming stripped 4 bases from V and 0 bases from J, with 8 bases between. The V gene's germline CDR1 is SGHRS and CDR2 YFSETQ. This CDR3 contains 15 residues. This entry comes from a study of T-cell memory formation after mild COVID-19. Study context: The TCR clusters were mostly specific to one donor. Findings and limits, study-wide: Clones shrinking between day 15 and 85 showed a balanced CD4/CD8 split, and those that grew later tilted toward CD4+. There were some responding clones in pre-infection memory, which suggested that cross-reactive memory had joined.

Using constant-segment primers, 5'RACE produced TCR alpha and TCR beta cDNA libraries carrying sample barcodes and UMIs. TCRdb ran MiXCR on the 5' RACE reads and lists one entry per CDR3 protein. The sample lists 400,000 or so distinct CDR3 sequences; about 20% were seen once. The sample consisted of PBMCs or a T cell subset sorted from them (not recorded which). The chain couples TRBV5-1 to TRBJ2-6; D is possibly TRBD1 (5 bases). The sequence came from an adult woman who had mild COVID-19 (a few samples of this study predate the infection). Cell type and time point are not known. CDR3 residues: CASSDSDSGANVLTF. CDR3 DNA sequence: TGCGCCAGCAGCGACAGCGACTCTGGGGCCAACGTCCTGACTTTC.